This T cell receptor (beta chain) derives from a study of CD8 T cells in Susac syndrome. Random hexamers were used to reverse transcribe 0.5 to 1 ug of RNA. immunoSEQ multiplex PCR amplified TCR beta CDR3 across 54 Vbeta, 13 Jbeta. TCRdb called the immunoSEQ multiplex PCR reads again in MiXCR, with one record for every CDR3 protein. The table lists 110,000 or so distinct CDR3 sequences, 92% of them singletons. Sequencing of TCR beta covered CD8+ and CD4+ T cells obtained from blood. Negative magnetic isolation gave CD8+ and CD4+ cells; FACS enriched CD8+ TEMRA. CDR3 length: 13 amino acids. Trimming left V 8 bases short and J 7 bases short, with 15 bases between. Germline CDR1 reads MNHEY; CDR2 reads SMNVEV (reference sequence).

The TCR sequence derives from a human donor in good health. This sequence joins TRBV27 and TRBJ2-1; D ambiguous. The sequencing input was CD8+ T cells from PBMCs. This CDR3 reads CASVPMGLNEQFF. The CDR3 coding sequence is TGTGCCAGCGTACCCATGGGTCTAAATGAGCAGTTCTTC.